The 22 T cell receptor beta chains given below trace back to one sample, sequenced in a study of T cells in Graves' hyperthyroidism and ophthalmopathy. RNA transcripts provided the source from which TCR beta CDR3 regions were amplified. Carried out on the TCR CDR3, a first-round RT-PCR used the HTBI primer set. TCRdb called the multiplex PCR reads again in MiXCR, with one record for every CDR3 protein. The sample carries around 390,000 distinct CDR3 sequences, approximately 15% recorded once. The specimen was blood. These receptor sequences come from a woman in her 30s with Graves' ophthalmopathy.

This clonotype was recorded at least ten times. In nucleotides, the CDR3 is TGTGCCAGCAGCCAATCCCCCCGAGGGTCTCAGCCCCAGCATTTT. This codes for CASSQSPRGSQPQHF. The chain is built from TRBV3-1 and TRBJ1-5; no clear D. Germline CDR1 and CDR2: LGHDT and YNNKEL (reference sequence). V shed 2 bases and J shed 6 bases, with 14 bases lying between them. CDR3 size: 15 residues. Combining the CDR3 with reference TRBV3-1 and TRBJ1-5 gives the whole variable domain DTAVSQTPKYLVTQMGNDKSIKCEQNLGHDTMYWYKQDSKKFLKIMFSYNNKELIINETVPNRFSPKSPDKAHLNLHINSLELGDSAVYFCASSQSPRGSQPQHFGDGTRLSIL.

Many counts were recorded for this clonotype. The gene calls are TRBV11-2 and TRBJ1-3, with 7 bases that match TRBD1. Germline CDR1 and CDR2: SGHAT and FQNNGV. The CDR3 spans 15 residues. With V trimmed by 5 bases and J by 4 bases, 8 bases remained unmatched. DNA of the CDR3: TGTGCCAGCAGCCCAACGACAGGGTCCGGAAACACCATATATTTT. Translated: CASSPTTGSGNTIYF.

This clonotype came up a few times. V usage is TRBV14 and J usage is TRBJ2-5, with a tentative D call TRBD1 (6 bases). Looked up from germline, CDR1 is SGHDN and CDR2 is FVKESK. The CDR3 runs 14 residues. Trimming shortened V by 4 bases and J by 1 base, and 10 bases separated the two germline ends. CDR3 bases: TGTGCCAGCAGCCGATTAGGGGGCCAAGAGACCCAGTACTTC. Translation gives CASSRLGGQETQYF.

At least ten counts were recorded for this clonotype. V usage is TRBV3-1 and J usage is TRBJ1-4; TRBD1 matches at 7 bases. The J segment lost 7 bases and the V segment lost 1 base, leaving 9 bases of the junction unmatched. The CDR3 consists of 16 residues. CDR1 is LGHDT and CDR2 is YNNKEL in the germline V gene (reference sequence). The CDR3, as DNA: TGTGCCAGCAGCCAAGCCCAAGGGGGCGCGAGTGAAAAACTGTTTTTT. Translated: CASSQAQGGASEKLFF.

V usage is TRBV6-2 or TRBV6-3 and J usage is TRBJ2-7, with TRBD1 identical over 9 bases. Germline CDR1 MNHEY, CDR2 SVGEGT. The CDR3 is made up of 16 amino acids. Losses at the gene ends were 9 bases for V and 3 bases for J; bases not matched to a gene: 15. The CDR3 spells CASTTPTGQGFYEQYF. Here the CDR3 DNA reads TGTGCCAGTACAACCCCGACCGGACAGGGGTTCTACGAGCAGTACTTC.

This clonotype came up many times. The chain is built from TRBV7-2 and TRBJ2-1; 10 bases match TRBD1. V lost 0 bases to trimming and J lost 4 bases; unmatched junction nucleotides: 6. This CDR3 region has 17 residues. Germline V gene lookup returns CDR1 SGHTA and CDR2 FQGNSA. The chain's CDR3 is CASSLALDRGRYNEQFF. The CDR3 bases are TGTGCCAGCAGCTTAGCCCTCGACAGGGGGCGATACAATGAGCAGTTCTTC. Full variable domain (rest looked up from reference TRBV7-2 and TRBJ2-1): GAGVSQSPSNKVTEKGKDVELRCDPISGHTALYWYRQSLGQGLEFLIYFQGNSAPDKSGLPSDRFSAERTGGSVSTLTIQRTQQEDSAVYLCASSLALDRGRYNEQFFGPGTRLTVL.

This clonotype was observed at least ten times. The chain links TRBV6-1 to TRBJ2-1; 11 bases are shared with TRBD2. Trimming removed 4 bases from V and 6 bases from J; junction bases left unmatched: 5. Germline CDR1 MNHNS, CDR2 SASEGT. The CDR3 runs 15 residues. CDR3 coding DNA: TGTGCCAGCAGTGTTAGCGGGGGGGCCGGCAATGAGCAGTTCTTC. Protein product: CASSVSGGAGNEQFF.

This clonotype has ten or more counts. This chain uses TRBV12-3 or TRBV12-4 with TRBJ2-3; the D gene is possibly TRBD2 (6 bases). With 1 base removed from V and 9 bases from J, the gap between germline ends came to 8 bases. The CDR3 has 12 amino acids. The CDR3 sequence: CASSLEAGTQYF. CDR3 sequence (DNA): TGTGCCAGCAGTTTAGAGGCGGGGACGCAGTATTTT.

The sample holds many counts of this clonotype. The chain links TRBV18 to TRBJ2-3; TRBD1 matches at 9 bases. The CDR3 runs to 16 residues. The J segment lost 0 bases and the V segment lost 6 bases, leaving 7 bases of the junction unmatched. Germline loops: CDR1 KGHSH, CDR2 LQKENI. The CDR3 is CASSKGQGPSTDTQYF. As DNA, the CDR3 is TGTGCCAGCTCGAAAGGACAGGGGCCCAGCACAGATACGCAGTATTTT.

Many counts were recorded for this clonotype. The rearrangement joins TRBV18 to TRBJ1-1; 7 nucleotides line up with TRBD1. Germline V gene data show CDR1 as KGHSH and CDR2 as LQKENI. CDR3 length: 14 amino acids. V shed 1 base, J shed 4 bases, and the junction held 3 bases outside the gene matches. Written as DNA, the CDR3 is TGTGCCAGCTCACCACGGGACAGCCTCACTGAAGCTTTCTTT. It is translated as CASSPRDSLTEAFF. Combining the CDR3 with reference TRBV18 and TRBJ1-1 gives the whole variable domain NAGVMQNPRHLVRRRGQEARLRCSPMKGHSHVYWYRQLPEEGLKFMVYLQKENIIDESGMPKERFSAEFPKEGPSILRIQQVVRGDSAAYFCASSPRDSLTEAFFGQGTRLTVV.

This clonotype showed up many times. This chain uses TRBV6-6 with TRBJ1-1, with D perhaps TRBD1 (5 bases). Germline values: CDR1 MNHNY, CDR2 SVGAGI (reference sequence). The CDR3 is 17 residues long. V shed 2 bases and J shed 1 base, with 17 bases lying between them. CDR3 in DNA: TGTGCCAGCAGTTACACCCGGGACCCAAGGGGGAACACTGAAGCTTTCTTT. It specifies CASSYTRDPRGNTEAFF.

This clonotype has at least ten counts. This chain uses TRBV19 with TRBJ1-2; D is unclear. The ends were cut back, 10 bases at V and 2 bases at J, with 14 bases in the middle. Germline loops: CDR1 LNHDA, CDR2 SQIVND (reference sequence). The CDR3 covers 13 residues. The CDR3 coding sequence is TGTGCCACTGACCCAGGAGTCAACTATGGCTACACCTTC. Amino acids: CATDPGVNYGYTF.

This clonotype appeared many times. V is TRBV28 and J is TRBJ2-7, with D tentatively TRBD2 (5 bases). Germline loops: CDR1 MDHEN, CDR2 SYDVKM. The CDR3 sequence is 14 residues long. V gave up 5 bases and J gave up 4 bases, with 15 bases separating them. The CDR3 DNA follows: TGTGCCAGCAGTCCCAAACGGAGGCGGTACGAGCAGTACTTC. This gives the protein CASSPKRRRYEQYF.

There are many counts of this clonotype. This sequence joins TRBV7-9 and TRBJ2-7, with 12 bases lining up with TRBD1. The length of the CDR3 is 16 residues. V lost 4 bases, J lost 6 bases, and 10 bases stayed unmatched. CDR1 is SEHNR, CDR2 FQNEAQ, per germline (reference sequence). The CDR3 DNA reads as TGTGCCAGCAGCTCCTCCGGGACAGGGGGCTCTCGCGAGCAGTACTTC. This codes for CASSSSGTGGSREQYF.

There are many counts of this clonotype. The rearrangement joins TRBV2 to TRBJ2-5, with D possibly being TRBD1 or TRBD2 (6 bases each). The CDR3 loop spans 17 amino acids. V lost 4 bases, J lost 0 bases, and 18 bases lay in between. CDR1 SNHLY and CDR2 FYNNEI come from the germline V gene. The CDR3 nucleotides read TGTGCCAGCAGTGTTTCGGGGGCCCAGCCCCACCAAGAGACCCAGTACTTC. Encoded protein: CASSVSGAQPHQETQYF.

This clonotype has just one count. CDR3 sequence: CSANRAGGTDTQYF. The DNA of the CDR3 is TGCAGTGCTAATCGGGCGGGGGGCACAGATACGCAGTATTTT. The genes are TRBV20-1 and TRBJ2-3; 7 nucleotides match TRBD2. The CDR3 has 14 amino acids. In germline, CDR1 is DFQATT, CDR2 SNEGSKA (reference sequence). Trimming cost V 4 bases and J 1 base; bases outside gene matches: 5.

This clonotype was counted many times. This chain connects TRBV20-1 to TRBJ2-1; 11 nucleotides agree with TRBD2. The CDR3 has 16 amino acids. CDR1 DFQATT and CDR2 SNEGSKA come from the germline V gene (reference sequence). The V gene end was trimmed by 0 bases and the J gene end by 6 bases; junction bases not matched to a gene: 7. The CDR3 reads CSARDGRLAGTNEQFF. The DNA of the CDR3 is TGCAGTGCTAGAGACGGCCGACTAGCGGGGACCAATGAGCAGTTCTTC.

Ten or more counts support this clonotype. This chain connects TRBV11-3 to TRBJ2-5, with D tentatively TRBD2 (6 bases). This CDR3 region has 17 residues. CDR1 is SGHNT, CDR2 YENEEA, per germline. V gave up 2 bases and J gave up 2 bases, with 18 bases separating them. The CDR3 loop is CASSLFFGGLGQETQYF. CDR3 nucleotide sequence: TGTGCCAGCAGCTTATTTTTCGGAGGGCTTGGGCAAGAGACCCAGTACTTC.

This clonotype was seen at least ten times. This rearrangement joins TRBV11-3 to TRBJ1-1; no reliable D call. The CDR3 sequence is 13 residues long. V gave up 3 bases and J gave up 7 bases, with 12 bases separating them. Per germline, CDR1 SGHNT and CDR2 YENEEA. This chain's CDR3 is CASSFATPGEAFF. CDR3 bases: TGTGCCAGCAGCTTCGCGACACCAGGTGAAGCTTTCTTT. Full variable domain (outside the CDR3, taken from reference TRBV11-3 and TRBJ1-1): EAGVVQSPRYKIIEKKQPVAFWCNPISGHNTLYWYLQNLGQGPELLIRYENEEAVDDSQLPKDRFSAERLKGVDSTLKIQPAELGDSAVYLCASSFATPGEAFFGQGTRLTVV.

This clonotype came up many times. This chain links TRBV5-1 with TRBJ2-7; maybe TRBD1 (6 bases). Germline-derived CDR1 and CDR2 are SGHRS and YFSETQ. This CDR3 region has 15 residues. V gave up 4 bases and J gave up 4 bases, with 18 bases separating them. CDR3 in amino acids: CASSRQGRGTYEQYF. CDR3 in DNA: TGCGCCAGCAGCCGGCAGGGCAGGGGTACGTACGAGCAGTACTTC. The full variable domain, in which reference TRBV5-1 and TRBJ2-7 provide the parts outside the CDR3, is KAGVTQTPRYLIKTRGQQVTLSCSPISGHRSVSWYQQTPGQGLQFLFEYFSETQRNKGNFPGRFSGRQFSNSRSEMNVSTLELGDSALYLCASSRQGRGTYEQYFGPGTRLTVT.

Ten or more counts support this clonotype. CDR3 in DNA: TGCAGTGCTAGAGTCCAGGGGGGGGATAGCAATCAGCCCCAGCATTTT. It is translated as CSARVQGGDSNQPQHF. This sequence joins TRBV20-1 and TRBJ1-5; 7 nucleotides align to TRBD1. J gave up 0 bases and V 1 base, and 6 bases lay outside the gene matches. The CDR3 loop spans 16 amino acids. From germline, CDR1 is DFQATT and CDR2 SNEGSKA (reference sequence).

This clonotype was seen at least ten times. CDR3 protein: CASSLRQGRGQPQHF. CDR3 coding DNA: TGTGCCAGCAGCCTTAGACAGGGTCGGGGTCAGCCCCAGCATTTT. The chain uses TRBV3-1 and TRBJ1-5, with 7 bases that match TRBD1. The CDR3 extends over 15 amino acids. Germline CDR1 and CDR2: LGHDT and YNNKEL (reference sequence). Unmatched junction bases numbered 9, after V lost 4 bases and J lost 6 bases.